This T cell receptor beta chain was recorded in a study of T cell responses to AZD1222 COVID-19 vaccine. General observations from the study: Spike-specific TCR repertoires showed rising breadth and depth after two AZD1222 doses. The donor cohort was predominantly white British with a female majority, and clonal diversity may have been underestimated. Targeting of unmutated variant regions was reportedly seen in nearly half of spike-specific TCRs.

Note on this clone: No antigen is known for it.

The V gene lost 4 bases and the J gene lost 8 bases, with 8 bases spanning the gap. The CDR3 is 11 amino acids. Repertoires were generated with immunoSEQ multiplex PCR, while TCRdb's copy carries only in-frame clones and drops some. The sample yields about 110,000 clones, roughly 88% seen once. The chain is built from TRBV12-3 or TRBV12-4 and TRBJ1-1; unclear D gene. The sequence was collected from an adult in good health. Specimen: peripheral blood, collected on day 0 of AZD1222 vaccination. This CDR3 is CASSSGSEAFF. DNA for the CDR3: TGTGCCAGCAGTTCCGGGTCCGAAGCTTTCTTT.